This T cell receptor beta chain was identified in a study of blood T cell repertoires in COVID-19. In the original processing: By means of reference gene primer amplification, nucleated cell counts were estimated. The assay was immunoSEQ multiplex PCR, and TCRdb's table has in-frame clones only and misses some. Clone size and the V and J calls come from that table; the DNA yielded D and trimming. The sample includes roughly 200,000 clones, roughly 94% of them seen just once. The CDR3 runs 15 residues. V shed 2 bases and J 5 bases; nucleotides not matched to a gene: 5. Germline loops: CDR1 SGHDT, CDR2 YYEEEE.

This clonotype was sampled from a man aged 25-45 years with COVID-19, enrolled during active disease. Sequencing was carried out using peripheral blood. The V and J genes are TRBV5-6 and TRBJ2-1, with TRBD1 matching 9 bases. The CDR3 here is CASSFTGTGNNEQFF. The CDR3 DNA reads as TGTGCCAGCAGCTTCACCGGGACAGGGAACAATGAGCAGTTCTTC.